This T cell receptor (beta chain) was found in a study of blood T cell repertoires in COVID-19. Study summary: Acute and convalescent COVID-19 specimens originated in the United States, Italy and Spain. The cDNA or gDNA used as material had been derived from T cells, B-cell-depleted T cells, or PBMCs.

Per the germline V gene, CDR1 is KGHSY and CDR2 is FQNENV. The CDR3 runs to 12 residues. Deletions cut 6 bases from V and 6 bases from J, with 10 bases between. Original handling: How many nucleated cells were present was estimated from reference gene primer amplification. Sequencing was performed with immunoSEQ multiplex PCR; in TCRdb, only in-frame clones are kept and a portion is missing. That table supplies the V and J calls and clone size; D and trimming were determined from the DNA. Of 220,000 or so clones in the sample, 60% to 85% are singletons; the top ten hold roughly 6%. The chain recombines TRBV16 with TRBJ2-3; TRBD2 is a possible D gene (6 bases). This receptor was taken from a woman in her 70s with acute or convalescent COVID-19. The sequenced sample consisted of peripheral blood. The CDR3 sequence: CASSQSGDTQYF. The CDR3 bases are TGTGCCAGCAGTCAAAGCGGGGATACGCAGTATTTT.